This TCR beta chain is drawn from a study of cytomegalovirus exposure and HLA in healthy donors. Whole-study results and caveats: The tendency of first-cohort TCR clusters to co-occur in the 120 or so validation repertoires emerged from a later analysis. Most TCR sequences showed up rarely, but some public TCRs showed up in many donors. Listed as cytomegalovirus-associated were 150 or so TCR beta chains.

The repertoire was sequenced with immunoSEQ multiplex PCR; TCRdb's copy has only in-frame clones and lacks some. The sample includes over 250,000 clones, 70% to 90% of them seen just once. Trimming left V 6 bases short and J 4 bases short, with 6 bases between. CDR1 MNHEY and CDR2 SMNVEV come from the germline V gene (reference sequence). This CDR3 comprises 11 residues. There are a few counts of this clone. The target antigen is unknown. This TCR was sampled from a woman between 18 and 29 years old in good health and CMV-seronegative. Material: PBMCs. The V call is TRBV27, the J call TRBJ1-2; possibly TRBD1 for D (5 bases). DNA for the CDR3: TGTGCCAGCAGGACAGCCTATGGCTACACCTTC. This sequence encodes CASRTAYGYTF.